The 10 T cell receptor beta chains given below trace back to one sample, sequenced in a study of T cells in Graves' hyperthyroidism and ophthalmopathy. TCR beta CDR3 regions were amplified from RNA transcripts. HTBI primers were employed in a first-round RT-PCR of the TCR CDR3. TCRdb ran MiXCR on the multiplex PCR reads and lists one entry per CDR3 protein. Among hundreds of thousands of distinct CDR3 sequences listed, less than 20% were seen once. Sequencing input: blood. Receptors were obtained from a woman under 30 with Graves' hyperthyroidism.

This clonotype was observed at least ten times. This chain connects TRBV12-3 or TRBV12-4 to TRBJ1-3, with D uncertain. The V end was cut by 4 bases, the J end by 0 bases, with 13 bases between. CDR3 size: 16 residues. The CDR3 coding sequence is TGTGCCAGCAGTTCGTACCCAGGAAGCTCTGGAAACACCATATATTTT. As protein: CASSSYPGSSGNTIYF.

This clonotype was detected only a few times. V usage is TRBV3-1 and J usage is TRBJ1-3; a weak D match, TRBD1 (5 bases). Germline V gene lookup returns CDR1 LGHDT and CDR2 YNNKEL (reference sequence). This CDR3 spans 14 amino acids. Trimming took 1 base from V and 3 from J, leaving 7 bases between them. CDR3 DNA sequence: TGTGCCAGCAGCCAAGCAGGGATTGGAAACACCATATATTTT. Residues: CASSQAGIGNTIYF.

This clonotype was observed many times. V and J are TRBV6-1 and TRBJ2-7, with D hard to call. The V gene lost 2 bases and the J gene lost 8 bases, with 4 bases spanning the gap. Germline CDR1 MNHNS, CDR2 SASEGT. CDR3 length equals 10 residues. CDR3 protein: CASSETQQYF. CDR3 bases: TGTGCCAGCAGTGAAACTCAGCAGTACTTC.

This chain connects TRBV6-6 to TRBJ1-5; no definite D call. Germline-derived CDR1 and CDR2 are MNHNY and SVGAGI (reference sequence). V gave up 2 bases and J gave up 0 bases, with 8 bases separating them. The CDR3 spans 15 residues. CDR3 residues: CASSYGFISNQPQHF. The CDR3 DNA reads TGTGCCAGCAGTTACGGGTTCATTAGCAATCAGCCCCAGCATTTT.

This clonotype was picked up many times. J is TRBJ2-5 and V is TRBV20-1; the match to TRBD2 covers 7 bases. The germline gives CDR1 DFQATT, CDR2 SNEGSKA (reference sequence). The CDR3 consists of 15 residues. V shed 5 bases and J 4 bases; nucleotides not matched to a gene: 13. The CDR3 protein is CSAGLRREARETQYF. For the CDR3, the DNA is TGCAGTGCTGGGCTTAGACGGGAGGCGAGAGAGACCCAGTACTTC.

This clonotype has at least ten counts. The chain carries TRBV9 and TRBJ2-3; D gene uncertain. The germline gives CDR1 SGDLS, CDR2 YYNGEE. This CDR3 has 14 residues. V gave up 0 bases and J gave up 1 base, with 6 bases separating them. The chain's CDR3 is CASSVGPGTDTQYF. The CDR3 DNA follows: TGTGCCAGCAGCGTAGGGCCCGGCACAGATACGCAGTATTTT.

This clonotype was seen at least ten times. This chain connects TRBV18 to TRBJ2-5; a possible D gene is TRBD2 (7 bases). The CDR3 covers 14 residues. Trimming removed 8 bases at V and 4 bases at J, with 17 bases between. Germline loops: CDR1 KGHSH, CDR2 LQKENI. Here the CDR3 reads CASRGASAPETQYF. In DNA form, the CDR3 reads TGTGCCAGCCGGGGGGCCAGCGCCCCAGAGACCCAGTACTTC.

This clonotype was counted at least ten times. The chain uses TRBV5-5 and TRBJ2-7; 14 bases agree with TRBD2. Trimming at V came to 4 bases and at J to 3 bases, leaving 6 bases not matched to a gene. CDR1 is SGHKS, CDR2 YYEKEE, per germline (reference sequence). The CDR3 is made up of 16 amino acids. CDR3 in DNA: TGTGCCAGCAGCCCGGGGGGACTAGCGGGAGTCTACGAGCAGTACTTC. This translates into CASSPGGLAGVYEQYF.

Of note for this clonotype: Possible read error: a much larger clone is one base away. A read error is likely, as this CDR3 ends without the conserved phenylalanine or tryptophan. The chain carries TRBV7-2 and TRBJ1-4; TRBD1 might be the D (6 bases). CDR3 size: 15 residues. The germline V gene has CDR1 SGHTA and CDR2 FQGNSA. V was pared by 1 base and J by 8 bases, with 14 bases between. CDR3: CASSLVGGENEKLFS. CDR3 in DNA: TGTGCCAGCAGCTTAGTGGGGGGCGAAAACGAAAAACTGTTTTCT.

This clonotype was seen repeatedly, ten times or more. The chain couples TRBV19 to TRBJ1-1; no firm D call. Germline lookup yields CDR1 LNHDA and CDR2 SQIVND (reference sequence). V was trimmed by 1 base and J by 0 bases, leaving 3 bases between them. This CDR3 is built from 13 residues. For the CDR3, the DNA is TGTGCCAGTAGTATAGGAGTGAACACTGAAGCTTTCTTT. Protein product: CASSIGVNTEAFF.